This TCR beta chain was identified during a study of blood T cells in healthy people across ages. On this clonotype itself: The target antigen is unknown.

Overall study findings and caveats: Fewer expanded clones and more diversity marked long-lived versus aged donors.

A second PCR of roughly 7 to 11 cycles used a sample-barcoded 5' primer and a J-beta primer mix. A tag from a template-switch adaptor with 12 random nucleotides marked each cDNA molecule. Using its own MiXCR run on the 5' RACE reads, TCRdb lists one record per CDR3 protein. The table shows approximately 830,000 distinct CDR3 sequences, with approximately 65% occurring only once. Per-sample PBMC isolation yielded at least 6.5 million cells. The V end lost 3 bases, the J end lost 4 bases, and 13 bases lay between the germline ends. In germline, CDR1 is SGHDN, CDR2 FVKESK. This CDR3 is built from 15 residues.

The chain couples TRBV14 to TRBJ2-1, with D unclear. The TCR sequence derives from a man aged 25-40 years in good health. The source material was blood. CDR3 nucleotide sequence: TGTGCCAGCAGCCAGAACGTGTGGGTATACAATGAGCAGTTCTTC. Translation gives CASSQNVWVYNEQFF.